This TCR beta chain appears in the sequencing data of a study of response to subunit inactivated influenza vaccine. Germline-derived CDR1 and CDR2 are LNHNV and YYDKDF (reference sequence). The CDR3 is made up of 16 amino acids. The V end lost 0 bases, the J end lost 2 bases, and 14 bases lay between the germline ends. Each CDR3 protein gets one entry after TCRdb re-called the RT-PCR reads with MiXCR. The sample carries about 190,000 distinct CDR3 sequences, 14% recorded once. This clonotype was seen more than once but under ten times. The sequence derives from a man in his fifties or sixties who received an inactivated influenza vaccine. V usage is TRBV15 and J usage is TRBJ2-7; possibly TRBD1 for D (5 bases). Sequenced here: CD8+ T cells sorted from PBMCs, sampled roughly 5 days after vaccination. The CDR3 region is CATSRDMPGIPYEQYF. CDR3 nucleotide sequence: TGTGCCACCAGCAGAGACATGCCAGGGATTCCCTACGAGCAGTACTTC.